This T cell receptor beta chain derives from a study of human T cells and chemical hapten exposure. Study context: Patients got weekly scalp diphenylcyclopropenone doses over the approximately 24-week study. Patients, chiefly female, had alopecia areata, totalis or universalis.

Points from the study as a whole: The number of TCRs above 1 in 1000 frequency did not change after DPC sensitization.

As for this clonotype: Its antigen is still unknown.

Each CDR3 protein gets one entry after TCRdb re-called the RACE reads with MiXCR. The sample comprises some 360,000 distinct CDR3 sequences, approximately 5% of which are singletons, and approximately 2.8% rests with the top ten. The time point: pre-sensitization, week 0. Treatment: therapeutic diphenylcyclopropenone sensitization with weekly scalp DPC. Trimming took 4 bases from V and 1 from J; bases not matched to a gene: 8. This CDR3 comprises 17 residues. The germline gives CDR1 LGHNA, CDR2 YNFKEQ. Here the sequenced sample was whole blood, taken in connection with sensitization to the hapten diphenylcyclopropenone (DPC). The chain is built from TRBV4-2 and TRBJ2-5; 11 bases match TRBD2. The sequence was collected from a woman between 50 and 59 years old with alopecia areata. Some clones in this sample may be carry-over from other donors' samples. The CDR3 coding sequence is TGTGCCAGCAGCCTTGCCTCTACTAGCGGGGGCCAAGAGACCCAGTACTTC. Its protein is CASSLASTSGGQETQYF.